Following are 4 T cell receptor beta chains from one sample sequenced in a study of cytomegalovirus exposure and HLA in healthy donors. PCR used 60 Vbeta primers and 13 Jbeta primers. Sequencing was performed with immunoSEQ multiplex PCR; in TCRdb, only in-frame clones are kept and a portion is missing. This repertoire includes around 100,000 clones. Sequencing used PBMCs. The receptor set was obtained from a man aged 50 to 60 in good health and CMV-seronegative.

This chain connects TRBV7-9 to TRBJ1-2, with 9 bases identical to TRBD1. Germline-derived CDR1 and CDR2 are SEHNR and FQNEAQ (reference sequence). The CDR3 length is 14 residues. V lost 5 bases, J lost 8 bases, and 9 bases stayed unmatched. The CDR3 bases are TGTGCCAGCAGCGGGGGACAGGGAGGTGAGGGCTACACCTTC. The encoded protein is CASSGGQGGEGYTF.

This rearrangement joins TRBV15 to TRBJ2-1; 9 bases match TRBD1. This CDR3 region has 16 residues. Trimming at V came to 1 base and at J to 8 bases, leaving 9 bases not matched to a gene. CDR1 and CDR2 (germline): LNHNV, YYDKDF (reference sequence). In nucleotides, the CDR3 is TGTGCCACCAGCAGAGGAACAGGACAGGGGCCGCATGAGCAGTTCTTC. Protein: CATSRGTGQGPHEQFF. The variable domain in full, completed from reference TRBV15 and TRBJ2-1, reads DAMVIQNPRYQVTQFGKPVTLSCSQTLNHNVMYWYQQKSSQAPKLLFHYYDKDFNNEADTPDNFQSRRPNTSFCFLDIRSPGLGDTAMYLCATSRGTGQGPHEQFFGPGTRLTVL.

The chain combines TRBV5-1 with TRBJ1-4; D is possibly TRBD1 (6 bases). The CDR3 is made up of 14 amino acids. The germline CDR1 and CDR2 sequences are SGHRS and YFSETQ. The V gene lost 4 bases and the J gene lost 3 bases, with 10 bases spanning the gap. CDR3 sequence (DNA): TGCGCCAGCAGCACAGGGTCGGCTAATGAAAAACTGTTTTTT. It is translated as CASSTGSANEKLFF.

Comment on this clone: Other nucleotide sequences in the sample specify the same CDR3. The gene calls are TRBV7-9 and TRBJ1-1; a weak D match, TRBD1 (5 bases). Germline CDR1 and CDR2: SEHNR and FQNEAQ (reference sequence). This CDR3 comprises 13 residues. Trimming stripped 5 bases from V and 5 bases from J, with 12 bases between. The CDR3: CASSLGGGTEAFF. CDR3 nucleotide sequence: TGTGCCAGCAGCCTTGGGGGGGGAACTGAAGCTTTCTTT.